Reported below is one T cell receptor beta chain. Its antigen is unknown. This CDR3 spans 17 amino acids. Germline loops: CDR1 SGHRS, CDR2 YFSETQ. V was clipped by 0 bases and J by 0 bases, with 15 bases between them. Assay: immunoSEQ multiplex PCR; the TCRdb copy retains only in-frame clones and omits some. The table records about 120,000 clones, less than 95% of them present only once. The record originates from a study of graft-versus-host responses after intestinal transplantation. Study context: Multivisceral, liver-intestinal, or isolated intestinal grafts went to recipients. Anti-thymocyte globulin induction was given to all recipients, followed by tacrolimus and steroids for around 3 years.

Regarding the study as a whole: Declining HvG levels early post-transplant were linked to peak circulating GvH clone levels.

V and J are TRBV5-1 and TRBJ1-1; the D gene is possibly TRBD1 (5 bases). This TCR was sampled from a human donor who received an intestinal transplant. Source: unstimulated CD4+ T cells sorted from spleen or lymph node cells, taken before intestinal transplant. The DNA for the CDR3 is TGCGCCAGCAGCTTGGTGGTGGGGCGAGTAATGAACACTGAAGCTTTCTTT. This encodes CASSLVVGRVMNTEAFF.